The 28 T cell receptor beta chains reported below all come from one sample, sequenced in a study of T cell repertoires in cytomegalovirus infection. Using its own MiXCR run on the reads, TCRdb lists one record per CDR3 protein. The repertoire holds over 100,000 distinct CDR3 sequences, with about 30% as singletons. What these receptors recognize is not known. This specimen consisted of CD8+ T cells from cultured PBMCs, obtained from culture after CMV antigen stimulation. These receptors were taken from a human donor in good health (CMV status not recorded). Some clones in this sample may be carry-over from other donors' samples.

This clonotype was seen a handful of times. V and J are TRBV12-3 or TRBV12-4 and TRBJ2-1; 13 bases map to TRBD2. This CDR3 region has 15 residues. With V trimmed by 9 bases and J by 0 bases, 2 bases remained unmatched. This CDR3 is CASRTSGSSYNEQFF. The CDR3 DNA sequence: TGTGCCAGTCGGACTAGCGGGAGCTCCTACAATGAGCAGTTCTTC.

This clonotype was counted only a few times. The chain's CDR3 is CSVPSGVDYGYTF. Here the CDR3 DNA reads TGCAGCGTTCCGTCAGGGGTCGACTATGGCTACACCTTC. This sequence joins TRBV29-1 and TRBJ1-2; D might be TRBD1 (6 bases). The germline V gene encodes CDR1 SQVTM and CDR2 ANQGSEA. The CDR3 runs 13 residues. The V and J ends lost 5 bases and 3 bases respectively, with 13 bases between them.

J is TRBJ2-7 and V is TRBV3-1; TRBD1 might be the D (6 bases). Trimming stripped 3 bases from V and 2 bases from J, with 11 bases between. This CDR3 contains 14 residues. Germline V gives CDR1 LGHDT, CDR2 YNNKEL (reference sequence). CDR3 bases: TGTGCCAGCAGCCAGGTTGACAGGACCTACGAGCAGTACTTC. This sequence encodes CASSQVDRTYEQYF.

This chain joins TRBV2 and TRBJ1-5; D not resolved. CDR1 is SNHLY, CDR2 FYNNEI, per germline. V lost 4 bases and J lost 4, with 11 bases in between. CDR3 length equals 14 residues. CDR3 loop: CASSGGSRNQPQHF. In nucleotides, the CDR3 is TGTGCCAGCAGTGGCGGGAGTAGGAATCAGCCCCAGCATTTT.

This clonotype was counted ten times or more. The gene calls are TRBV4-1 and TRBJ2-4; maybe TRBD1 (5 bases). The germline V and J ends were trimmed by 1 base and 7 bases, with 8 bases remaining between them. The CDR3 length is 13 residues. CDR1 MGHRA and CDR2 YSYEKL come from the germline V gene. The CDR3 spells CASSQGAGNIQYF. CDR3 DNA sequence: TGCGCCAGCAGCCAAGGGGCAGGGAACATTCAGTACTTC.

The sample holds a few counts of this clonotype. V is TRBV27 and J is TRBJ2-3; D ambiguous. There are 14 residues in the CDR3. The germline gives CDR1 MNHEY, CDR2 SMNVEV (reference sequence). V was clipped by 0 bases and J by 2 bases, with 6 bases between them. CDR3 residues: CASSLSRDTDTQYF. The DNA for the CDR3 is TGTGCCAGCAGTTTATCGAGAGACACAGATACGCAGTATTTT.

This clonotype is termed medium-sized. The CDR3 loop is CASSLINTEAFF. DNA for the CDR3: TGTGCCAGCAGCCTCATAAACACTGAAGCTTTCTTT. The chain joins TRBV7-9 to TRBJ1-1, with no clear D. Germline CDR1 reads SEHNR; CDR2 reads FQNEAQ (reference sequence). Trimming pared 5 bases from V and 2 bases from J, leaving 6 bases between. The CDR3 runs 12 residues.

This clonotype was found many times. The chain employs TRBV7-8 and TRBJ1-2; TRBD1 matches at 7 bases. V gave up 3 bases and J gave up 3 bases; unmatched junction bases: 7. The CDR3 runs 15 residues. The germline V gene encodes CDR1 SGHVS and CDR2 FQNEAQ. As DNA, the CDR3 is TGTGCCAGCAGCTTGTCACAAACAGGGGACTATGGCTACACCTTC. Amino acid sequence: CASSLSQTGDYGYTF.

This clonotype was counted a few times. The genes are TRBV11-2 and TRBJ2-1; 9 nucleotides agree with TRBD2. Losses at the gene ends were 1 base for V and 6 bases for J; bases not matched to a gene: 7. The germline gives CDR1 SGHAT, CDR2 FQNNGV. This CDR3 spans 16 amino acids. CDR3 nucleotide sequence: TGTGCCAGCAGCTTAGGGGGCGGGGGGGGTTCCAATGAGCAGTTCTTC. The encoded protein is CASSLGGGGGSNEQFF.

This clonotype was seen at least ten times. The DNA of the CDR3 is TGTGCCAGCAGCTTAGACTGGGATGAAAAACTGTTTTTT. Amino acids: CASSLDWDEKLFF. The V and J genes are TRBV7-9 and TRBJ1-4, with D hard to call. Germline assignment: CDR1 SEHNR and CDR2 FQNEAQ (reference sequence). The V end lost 1 base, the J end lost 6 bases, and 6 bases lay between the germline ends. The CDR3 length is 13 residues.

The table lists this clonotype with a few counts. This chain uses TRBV20-1 with TRBJ2-7; 9 positions agree with TRBD1. Germline CDR1 is DFQATT and CDR2 is SNEGSKA (reference sequence). The trim removed 3 bases at V and 3 bases at J, leaving 6 bases unmatched. This CDR3 is built from 14 residues. The CDR3 loop reads CSASYTGGFYEQYF. CDR3 sequence (DNA): TGCAGTGCTAGCTATACAGGGGGCTTCTACGAGCAGTACTTC.

Note on this clonotype: This may stem from a read error, because a much larger clone lies one nucleotide away. V is TRBV7-6 and J is TRBJ2-3; D might be TRBD1 (5 bases). Per the germline V gene, CDR1 is SGHVS and CDR2 is FNYEAQ. The CDR3 has 10 amino acids. V lost 10 bases, J lost 6 bases, and 8 bases lay in between. The CDR3 spells CANKGDTQYF. In DNA form, the CDR3 reads TGTGCCAACAAGGGGGATACGCAGTATTTT.

This clonotype has a count of ten or more. The genes are TRBV7-9 and TRBJ1-1; no clear D. V was cut by 6 bases and J by 4 bases, with 12 bases left in between. This CDR3 spans 13 amino acids. Germline V gene data show CDR1 as SEHNR and CDR2 as FQNEAQ (reference sequence). The CDR3, as DNA: TGTGCCAGCAGGAGCCCAGCAGGCACTGAAGCTTTCTTT. This sequence encodes CASRSPAGTEAFF.

The chain is built from TRBV12-3 or TRBV12-4 and TRBJ1-1; possibly TRBD1 for D (5 bases). The CDR3 covers 13 residues. V lost 7 bases and J 3 bases, leaving 12 bases between the germline ends. This CDR3 reads CASTKGADTEAFF. The CDR3 DNA follows: TGTGCCAGCACAAAAGGGGCCGACACTGAAGCTTTCTTT.

This chain uses TRBV29-1 with TRBJ1-2; D is possibly TRBD1 (6 bases). Germline V gene sequence: CDR1 SQVTM, CDR2 ANQGSEA. V was cut by 3 bases and J by 4 bases, with 12 bases left in between. This CDR3 comprises 13 residues. CDR3 sequence (DNA): TGCAGCGTTGACACAGGGAATACCTATGGCTACACCTTC. Amino acids: CSVDTGNTYGYTF. Using reference TRBV29-1 and TRBJ1-2 for the parts outside the CDR3, the full variable domain is SAVISQKPSRDICQRGTSLTIQCQVDSQVTMMFWYRQQPGQSLTLIATANQGSEATYESGFVIDKFPISRPNLTFSTLTVSNMSPEDSSIYLCSVDTGNTYGYTFGSGTRLTVV.

This rearrangement joins TRBV28 to TRBJ1-1; weak D call: TRBD1 (6 bases). Germline V gene data show CDR1 as MDHEN and CDR2 as SYDVKM. Trimming took off 3 bases at V and 0 bases at J, with 14 bases between the two ends. The CDR3 is 16 residues long. The CDR3 DNA is TGTGCCAGCAGTTTTCGGGGGGGGGGCCTGAACACTGAAGCTTTCTTT. Amino acid sequence: CASSFRGGGLNTEAFF.

Ten or more counts support this clonotype. The chain recombines TRBV7-2 with TRBJ2-7; tentative D call: TRBD1 (5 bases). With 4 bases removed from V and 0 bases from J, the gap between germline ends came to 7 bases. CDR1 and CDR2 (germline): SGHTA, FQGNSA. This CDR3 is 13 amino acids long. In DNA, the CDR3 is TGTGCCAGCAGCTCGACAGTCTCCTACGAGCAGTACTTC. Its protein product is CASSSTVSYEQYF.

The chain is built from TRBV9 and TRBJ2-1; D gene uncertain. This CDR3 comprises 14 residues. CDR1 is SGDLS and CDR2 is YYNGEE in the germline V gene. V lost 0 bases and J 9 bases, leaving 13 bases between the germline ends. The CDR3: CASSVELGWGEQFF. In DNA, the CDR3 is TGTGCCAGCAGCGTAGAACTGGGGTGGGGTGAGCAGTTCTTC.

This chain connects TRBV4-1 to TRBJ2-7; the D gene could be TRBD1 or TRBD2 (5 bases each). V was cut by 3 bases and J by 7 bases, with 10 bases left in between. The CDR3 runs 12 residues. Germline CDR1 reads MGHRA; CDR2 reads YSYEKL. CDR3 nucleotide sequence: TGCGCCAGCAGCCATGAGGGGATTGAGCAGTACTTC. This translates into CASSHEGIEQYF.

In this sample, this clonotype turned up once. The rearrangement uses TRBV6-1 and TRBJ1-4; 9 bases align to TRBD1. The CDR3 is 16 amino acids. Germline CDR1 and CDR2: MNHNS and SASEGT. Germline trimming cut 5 bases from V and 5 bases from J; bases unmatched to any gene: 9. As DNA, the CDR3 is TGTGCCAGCAGTCTAATAACAGGGGGCCGGAATGAAAAACTGTTTTTT. Translation gives CASSLITGGRNEKLFF.

Concerning this clonotype itself: Germline is not matched at one junction end, which may reflect a read error. The chain recombines TRBV3-1 with TRBJ2-1, with 7 positions matching TRBD2. Germline V lookup: CDR1 LGHDT, CDR2 YNNKEL (reference sequence). The CDR3 contains 16 residues. The CDR3 here is CASSQGLADYYNEQFF. CDR3 DNA: TGTGCCAGCAGCCAAGGGCTAGCGGATTACTACAATGAACAGTTCTTC.

This clonotype was found many times. The CDR3 here is CASSPGTSGVDEQFF. In DNA form, the CDR3 reads TGTGCCAGCAGCCCGGGGACTAGCGGGGTCGATGAGCAGTTCTTC. The rearrangement joins TRBV5-4 to TRBJ2-1; 13 positions agree with TRBD2. The germline V gene encodes CDR1 SGHNT and CDR2 YYREEE (reference sequence). V trimming: 4 bases; J trimming: 8 bases; junction bases outside the gene matches: 6. This CDR3 spans 15 amino acids.

The chain has TRBV11-2 and TRBJ2-5, with TRBD1 matching over 12 bases. The CDR3 is 16 residues long. The V and J ends lost 5 bases and 5 bases, in that order; junction bases with no gene match: 9. Germline V gene data show CDR1 as SGHAT and CDR2 as FQNNGV. In nucleotides, the CDR3 is TGTGCCAGCAGCCTCACCGGGACAGGGGGCTGGGAGACCCAGTACTTC. Amino acids: CASSLTGTGGWETQYF. The full variable domain, completed using reference TRBV11-2 and TRBJ2-5, is EAGVAQSPRYKIIEKRQSVAFWCNPISGHATLYWYQQILGQGPKLLIQFQNNGVVDDSQLPKDRFSAERLKGVDSTLKIQPAKLEDSAVYLCASSLTGTGGWETQYFGPGTRLLVL.

In this sample, this clonotype turned up a few times. This chain joins TRBV5-6 and TRBJ1-1; TRBD1 agrees at 8 bases. V gave up 4 bases and J gave up 3 bases; unmatched junction bases: 5. There are 14 residues in the CDR3. Germline loops: CDR1 SGHDT, CDR2 YYEEEE. CDR3 coding DNA: TGTGCCAGCAGCGCCGGGACAGGCTACACTGAAGCTTTCTTT. This codes for CASSAGTGYTEAFF.

In this sample, this clonotype turned up a few times. The chain employs TRBV4-1 and TRBJ2-7; D gene unclear. The CDR3 length is 16 residues. The germline gives CDR1 MGHRA, CDR2 YSYEKL. V was clipped by 3 bases and J by 0 bases, with 15 bases between them. The CDR3 nucleotides read TGCGCCAGCAGCCAGCCGACCGAGTATAGCTCCTACGAGCAGTACTTC. Amino acid sequence: CASSQPTEYSSYEQYF.

In nucleotides, the CDR3 is TGCAGTGCTAGAGATAGGTTCGATCAGCCCCAGCATTTT. This sequence encodes CSARDRFDQPQHF. The rearrangement uses TRBV20-1 and TRBJ1-5, with D uncertain. The V and J ends lost 0 bases and 5 bases respectively, with 8 bases between them. There are 13 residues in the CDR3. In germline, CDR1 is DFQATT, CDR2 SNEGSKA (reference sequence).

There are many counts of this clonotype. The gene calls are TRBV7-8 and TRBJ1-5, with no clear D. Germline-derived CDR1 and CDR2 are SGHVS and FQNEAQ. V lost 1 base and J 4 bases, leaving 8 bases between the germline ends. This CDR3 contains 14 residues. The CDR3 region is CASSLETPNQPQHF. In nucleotides, the CDR3 is TGTGCCAGCAGCTTAGAGACACCGAATCAGCCCCAGCATTTT.

Remarks on this clonotype: The junction departs from germline at one end; a sequencing error may be responsible. The chain links TRBV20-1 to TRBJ2-3; D is perhaps TRBD1 or TRBD2 (6 bases each). Germline values: CDR1 DFQATT, CDR2 SNEGSKA (reference sequence). This CDR3 is built from 16 residues. The CDR3 region has the DNA TGCAGTGCCAGAGACTTGTGGGGGGCAATCGCAGATACGCAGTATTTT. It specifies CSARDLWGAIADTQYF.